This T cell receptor (beta chain) was identified during a study of blood T cells in healthy people across ages (dated by TCRdb to between 2014 and 2017). About the investigation overall: In model experiments, roughly one uniquely barcoded TCR beta cDNA molecule per two T cells was captured by template switching. Age-related changes in TCR beta repertoire diversity were measured in the study by deep sequencing normalized with unique cDNA molecular identifiers. Using the same blood draw, the study looked at two additional independent replicas of 1 million unique cDNA reads for two donors, one aged 18 to 30 and the other aged 80 or older. To avoid experimental bias, donors of different ages were spread randomly across the sequencing lanes. The donors were divided into four age groups: young (average about 16 years), middle-aged (over 35), aged (about 61) and long-lived (nearly 85).

Library construction relied on 5' RACE. The run used an Illumina HiSeq 2500. A second PCR of roughly 6 to 12 cycles was run with a J-beta primer mix and a sample-barcoded 5' primer. A unique molecular identifier was introduced onto each TCR beta cDNA molecule by a template-switch 5' adaptor carrying 12 random nucleotides. Each sample yielded at least 2.5 million CDR3-containing paired-end reads. First-strand cDNA synthesis was performed from all RNA using the Mint cDNA synthesis kit, with priming by a TRBC-specific oligonucleotide. After uracil-DNA glycosylase treatment, a first 18-cycle PCR used universal primers M1SS and BC2_uni_R on all cDNA. The original pipeline was this. For normalization, 1 million high-quality reads were randomly selected from each sample, with every read carrying a distinct molecular identifier. Reads with shared molecular identifiers were discarded instead of being binned into consensus sequences. CDR3 identification, clonotype clustering and error correction used MiTCR with a Q25 quality threshold and the strictest error-elimination algorithm. Lower-bound total TCR beta diversity was estimated with a nonparametric unseen species model using Euler transformation. The public reads were reanalyzed by TCRdb: fastp trimming at Q25, MiXCR alignment, in-frame beta chains only. When rows share a CDR3 protein, they turn into one entry using the most common DNA and genes. These V and J calls originate from TCRdb's pipeline instead of the authors' own analysis. The sample records approximately 400,000 distinct CDR3 sequences, more than 45% of which are singletons. Jointly, the top ten make up around 49% of the sample.

On this clonotype: Its recognized antigen is unknown. No base-level quality is on record; no much larger clone is a single base apart.

What the work shows at the level of the full study, not this receptor alone: A strong correlation was found between observed TCR beta diversity and the percentage of naive T cells measured by flow cytometry. Compared with the aged group, more naive CD4+ T cells, fewer expanded clones and increased TCR diversity were shown by the long-lived group, suggesting age selection. Observed TCR beta diversity per million T cells fell roughly linearly with age, and a significant reduction was already apparent by age approximately 41. Since profiling was done on bulk unsorted PBMCs, naive and antigen-experienced compartments could not be conclusively compared. Total diversity estimates from one million sequenced T cells were considered lower bounds and underestimates. Donor CMV infection status was unknown, potentially confounding age-related changes in expanded clonotypes.

The donors were roughly 38 Caucasian individuals from Russia, aged roughly 6 to 100 years, who were systemically healthy. Around 9.8 milliliters of peripheral blood were collected from each donor into EDTA-treated Vacutainer tubes. Ficoll-Paque density-gradient centrifugation was used to isolate PBMCs, with at least 6 million per sample. Trizol reagent was used to extract total RNA from PBMCs, with at least 5.5 micrograms per sample. For every donor, an aliquot of PBMCs went through flow cytometry to measure the percentages of naive CD45RAhigh/CD27high T cells. The germline V gene encodes CDR1 DFQATT and CDR2 SNEGSKA (reference sequence). The CDR3 covers 11 residues, taking in both the cysteine and the phenylalanine. Only the CDR3 region is kept as DNA, spanning 33 bases read in frame from base 1.

The sequenced sample was blood. This TCR was recovered from a man in his 60s in good health. This chain joins TRBV20-1 to TRBJ2-5; no D segment can be confidently identified. The DNA end is more similar to TRBJ2-7, so the J call may be wrong. The nucleotide sequence is TGCAGTGCTAGGTGGGTCGACGAGCAGTACTTC. Protein translation: CSARWVDEQYF.